This T cell receptor (beta chain) originates from a study of CD4+ T cells in melanoma. General study results and limits: Neoantigen-specific CD4+ T cells in melanoma reportedly had diverse differentiation states. CD8+ T cell, macrophage and B cell function reportedly correlated with neoantigen-specific CD4+ T cells.

Remarks on this clone: Its antigen is undetermined.

The V gene's germline CDR1 is SGHRS and CDR2 YFSETQ. The CDR3 covers 15 residues. V was clipped by 3 bases and J by 0 bases, with 12 bases between them. Assay: immunoSEQ multiplex PCR; the TCRdb copy retains only in-frame clones and omits some. This table has 10,000 to 12,000 clones, roughly 60% appearing once. This rearrangement joins TRBV5-1 to TRBJ1-1, with D perhaps TRBD1 (6 bases). The TCR was taken from a human donor with melanoma. Sequenced input: cells from a culture (not recorded whether cultured in vitro). CDR3 bases: TGCGCCAGCAGCTACGGACAGCTGATGAACACTGAAGCTTTCTTT. Its protein is CASSYGQLMNTEAFF. Drawing the rest from reference TRBV5-1 and TRBJ1-1, the complete variable domain is KAGVTQTPRYLIKTRGQQVTLSCSPISGHRSVSWYQQTPGQGLQFLFEYFSETQRNKGNFPGRFSGRQFSNSRSEMNVSTLELGDSALYLCASSYGQLMNTEAFFGQGTRLTVV.